The present TCR beta chain was sequenced within a study of control samples from healthy donors and cancer patients. Per germline, CDR1 GTSNPN and CDR2 SVGIG (reference sequence). The CDR3 has 13 residues. V was cut by 0 bases and J by 7 bases, with 10 bases left in between. Profiling relied on immunoSEQ multiplex PCR, and the TCRdb table lists in-frame clones only, not all of them. The repertoire holds approximately 72,000 clones, with 89% as singletons. The chain uses TRBV30 and TRBJ1-5; D is possibly TRBD1 (5 bases). The sequenced material came from blood. This receptor was obtained from a man in his fifties or sixties in good health. The CDR3 coding sequence is TGTGCCTGGAGTGTCGGGGGGGTCCAGCCCCAGCATTTT. Protein: CAWSVGGVQPQHF.